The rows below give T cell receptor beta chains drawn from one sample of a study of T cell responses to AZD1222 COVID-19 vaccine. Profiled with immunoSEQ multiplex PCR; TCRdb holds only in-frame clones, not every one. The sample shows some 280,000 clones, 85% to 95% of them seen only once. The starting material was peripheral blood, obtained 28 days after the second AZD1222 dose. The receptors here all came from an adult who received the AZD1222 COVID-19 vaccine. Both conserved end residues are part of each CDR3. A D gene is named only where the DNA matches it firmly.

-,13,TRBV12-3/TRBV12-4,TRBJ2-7,CASSLGVGREQYF
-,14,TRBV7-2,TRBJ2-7,CASSLVARAKEQYF
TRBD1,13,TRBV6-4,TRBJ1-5,CASSSTGGQPQHF
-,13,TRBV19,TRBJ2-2,CASSAPGFGELFF
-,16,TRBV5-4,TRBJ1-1,CASSRGGAGEMTEAFF
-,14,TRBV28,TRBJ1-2,CASSFYRVPYGYTF
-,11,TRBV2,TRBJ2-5,CASSSRETQYF
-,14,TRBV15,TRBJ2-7,CATSRGGGAVEQYF
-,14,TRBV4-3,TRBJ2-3,CASSQARGTDTQYF
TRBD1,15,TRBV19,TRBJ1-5,CASISGTGGGQPQHF
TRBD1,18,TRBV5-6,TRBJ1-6,CASSLLGTGGSYNSPLHF
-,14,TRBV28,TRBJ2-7,CASRVAGVAYEQYF
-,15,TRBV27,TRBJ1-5,CASSLSDGRNQPQHF
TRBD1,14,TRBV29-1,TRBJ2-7,CSVHLRTGLNEQYF
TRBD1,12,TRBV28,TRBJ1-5,CAIQGPGEPQHF
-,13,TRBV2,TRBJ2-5,CASSEGQQETQYF
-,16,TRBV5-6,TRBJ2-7,CASSSTGSLSSYEQYF
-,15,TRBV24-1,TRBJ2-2,CATSDSADHTGELFF
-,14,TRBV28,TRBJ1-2,CATASGMSNYGYTF
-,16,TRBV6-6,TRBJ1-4,CASSYASGGSNEKLFF
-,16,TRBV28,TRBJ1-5,CASSLLTAVVSQPQHF
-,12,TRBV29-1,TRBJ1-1,CSVQDTNTEAFF
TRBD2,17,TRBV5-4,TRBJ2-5,CASSLAGTSAIQETQYF
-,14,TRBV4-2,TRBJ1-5,CASSQGGRGQPQHF
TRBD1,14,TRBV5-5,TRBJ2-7,CASSSGTGAYEQYF
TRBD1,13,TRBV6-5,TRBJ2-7,CATLSDRDYEQYF
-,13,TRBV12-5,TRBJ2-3,CASRREVWDTQYF
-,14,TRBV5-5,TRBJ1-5,CASSLGPSNQPQHF
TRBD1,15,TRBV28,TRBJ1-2,CASSSNRGPDYGYTF
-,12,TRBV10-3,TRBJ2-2,CAISDGTGELFF
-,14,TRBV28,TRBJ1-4,CASSLSGGSEKLFF
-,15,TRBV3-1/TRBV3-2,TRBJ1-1,CASSQGWDLNTEAFF
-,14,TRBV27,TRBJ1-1,CASSLSGAYTEAFF